This T cell receptor (beta chain) emerged from a study of vaccination and CD4 T cells after COVID-19. About the research overall: Overlapping SARS-CoV-2, HCoV-NL63, HCoV-OC43 and HCoV-229E spike peptides stimulated the cells.

CDR1 DFQATT and CDR2 SNEGSKA come from the germline V gene (reference sequence). Unmatched junction bases numbered 6, after V lost 5 bases and J lost 1 base. The CDR3 is made up of 14 amino acids. Cultured CD4+ T cell DNA underwent sequencing with the Oncomine TCR Beta short-read assay. The source of extracted genomic DNA was cultured CD4+ T cells. TCRdb passed the PCR reads through MiXCR, listing each CDR3 protein once. Counted here are about 20,000 distinct CDR3 sequences, roughly half occurring once; the ten biggest clones make up approximately 13%. Stated treatment: approximately 9-day PBMC culture with coronavirus spike peptide pools or control peptides (ViraFEST assay). To note about this clonotype: Antigen specificity is unknown.

Study-level findings and limits: Convalescent patients saw a median around 86% of their reactive clones show up only after vaccination.

The chain carries TRBV20-1 and TRBJ2-3; TRBD2 matches at 7 bases. The source is a human donor who had recovered from COVID-19. Sequenced input: CD4+ T cells from blood, cultured in vitro. DNA for the CDR3: TGCAGTGCTTTTCTAGCGGAGCGCACAGATACGCAGTATTTT. This translates into CSAFLAERTDTQYF.